These 4 T cell receptor beta chains originate from one sample sequenced in a study of metastatic and nonmetastatic thyroid tumors. Thyroid surgery was preceded by no treatment in any patient. TCRdb recomputed clones from the PCR reads via MiXCR. The sample records about 7,000 clones, 18% being singletons. The sample was adjacent normal tissue. Every receptor here comes from a male donor with papillary thyroid cancer or a benign thyroid nodule (not recorded which). Some clones in this sample may be carry-over from other donors' samples.

This chain joins TRBV20-1 and TRBJ2-7; TRBD1 aligns across 8 bases. V lost 0 bases to trimming and J lost 3 bases; unmatched junction nucleotides: 7. The CDR3 totals 15 residues. Germline values: CDR1 DFQATT, CDR2 SNEGSKA (reference sequence). The CDR3 bases are TGCAGTGCTAGAGATCCCGGACAGGGCGGCTACGAGCAGTACTTC. Translating gives CSARDPGQGGYEQYF.

This clone was seen repeatedly, ten times or more. The rearrangement links TRBV15 to TRBJ1-4, with a weak D call TRBD1 (6 bases). V shed 2 bases and J shed 8 bases, with 9 bases lying between them. Germline lookup yields CDR1 LNHNV and CDR2 YYDKDF (reference sequence). CDR3 length: 13 residues. CDR3 sequence: CATSRPQGEKLFF. The CDR3 DNA follows: TGTGCCACCAGCAGACCCCAGGGGGAAAAACTGTTTTTT.

J is TRBJ2-2 and V is TRBV12-3 or TRBV12-4; a possible D gene is TRBD2 (5 bases). The CDR3 has 18 amino acids. Trimming took 0 bases from V and 0 from J, leaving 14 bases between them. CDR3 DNA sequence: TGTGCCAGCAGTTTAGCGTTCGGACTCTTTACGAACACCGGGGAGCTGTTTTTT. It codes for CASSLAFGLFTNTGELFF.

This clone came up a few times. V and J are TRBV6-2 or TRBV6-3 and TRBJ1-1; D unclear. The CDR3 sequence is 12 residues long. Trimming took 4 bases from V and 8 from J, leaving 11 bases between them. Germline assignment: CDR1 MNHEY and CDR2 SVGEGT. The CDR3 region has the DNA TGTGCCAGCAGTTCGCACAGCCTGGAAGCTTTCTTT. Its protein product is CASSSHSLEAFF.